This TCR beta chain was recovered during a study of blood T cell repertoires in COVID-19. The overall study: The United States, Italy and Spain supplied acute and convalescent COVID-19 samples. The cDNA or gDNA used as material had been derived from T cells, B-cell-depleted T cells, or PBMCs.

Authors' analysis steps: How many nucleated cells were present was estimated from reference gene primer amplification. Data came from immunoSEQ multiplex PCR; TCRdb stores just in-frame clones and leaves some out. From that table come the V and J calls and clone size; the DNA was used to work out D and trimming. The sample records approximately 190,000 clones, about 86% being singletons. This CDR3 comprises 18 residues. The ends lost 4 bases at V and 7 bases at J; junction bases unmatched: 19. CDR1 LNHDA and CDR2 SQIVND come from the germline V gene (reference sequence). Sequenced input: peripheral blood. This clonotype was obtained from a man aged 25 to 45 with active or convalescent COVID-19. The chain carries TRBV19 and TRBJ1-1, with 9 bases matching TRBD1. The CDR3 sequence: CASSTRAGDRAPRDEAFF. The CDR3 nucleotides are TGTGCCAGTAGTACCAGAGCAGGGGACAGGGCTCCTCGGGATGAAGCTTTCTTT.